The sequence of this T cell receptor (beta chain) was determined in a study of cytomegalovirus exposure and HLA in healthy donors. Across the whole study: An early release of data contained roughly 90 million unique TCRs, which came from HLA-typed donors.

This CDR3 has 13 amino acids. In germline, CDR1 is SSHAT, CDR2 FNYEAQ (reference sequence). V lost 5 bases and J lost 3, with 10 bases in between. PCR was performed using 60 Vbeta and 13 Jbeta primers. This table comes from immunoSEQ multiplex PCR, and its TCRdb copy is limited to in-frame clones, with some not included. The sample yields 130,000 to 150,000 clones, roughly 80% seen once. The receptor's source is a man aged 35-49 years in good health and CMV-seronegative. The sequencing sample was made of PBMCs. V usage is TRBV7-7 and J usage is TRBJ2-5; D is possibly TRBD1 (5 bases). Written as DNA, the CDR3 is TGTGCCAGCAGCGGGGCTTCGGAAGAGACCCAGTACTTC. It encodes CASSGASEETQYF.